Below, 7 T cell receptor beta chains from the same sample are listed, as sequenced in a study of T-cell memory formation after mild COVID-19. TCRdb reanalysed the 5' RACE reads using MiXCR and keeps one entry per CDR3 protein. The data contain around 83,000 distinct CDR3 sequences, around 27% of them seen just once; the ten biggest clones take up around 45%. The sample taken for sequencing was PBMCs or a T cell subset sorted from them (not recorded which). Receptors were obtained from a man younger than 30 who had mild COVID-19 (a few samples of this study predate the infection). Cell type and time point are not known.

V is TRBV5-1 and J is TRBJ1-2, with 10 bases matching TRBD1. The CDR3 spans 14 residues. V was pared by 6 bases and J by 2 bases, with 4 bases of the junction left unmatched. CDR1 and CDR2 from the germline V gene are SGHRS and YFSETQ. The chain's CDR3 is CASMGTGENYGYTF. The DNA of the CDR3 is TGCGCCAGCATGGGGACAGGGGAAAACTATGGCTACACCTTC. Full variable domain (outside the CDR3, taken from reference TRBV5-1 and TRBJ1-2): KAGVTQTPRYLIKTRGQQVTLSCSPISGHRSVSWYQQTPGQGLQFLFEYFSETQRNKGNFPGRFSGRQFSNSRSEMNVSTLELGDSALYLCASMGTGENYGYTFGSGTRLTVV.

This clonotype was found a few times. This chain joins TRBV9 and TRBJ2-3; possibly TRBD2 for D (5 bases). V lost 0 bases and J 6 bases, leaving 5 bases between the germline ends. The CDR3 loop spans 12 amino acids. Germline lookup yields CDR1 SGDLS and CDR2 YYNGEE. The CDR3 region is CASSVGGDTQYF. CDR3 nucleotides: TGTGCCAGCAGCGTAGGAGGGGATACGCAGTATTTT.

The V gene is TRBV7-2, the J gene TRBJ2-3; no clear D gene. The CDR3 covers 16 residues. V gave up 5 bases and J gave up 0 bases, with 15 bases separating them. Looked up from germline, CDR1 is SGHTA and CDR2 is FQGNSA. The DNA of the CDR3 is TGTGCCAGCAGCCTGGACGCGGCCGTTAGCACAGATACGCAGTATTTT. Protein: CASSLDAAVSTDTQYF.

V usage is TRBV5-6 and J usage is TRBJ2-7, with D perhaps assigned TRBD1 or TRBD2 (5 bases each). This CDR3 is 14 amino acids long. The V gene lost 5 bases and the J gene lost 2 bases, with 14 bases spanning the gap. The germline CDR1 and CDR2 sequences are SGHDT and YYEEEE. The CDR3 bases are TGTGCCAGCAGTCAAAAGAGGGACCCCTACGAGCAGTACTTC. It encodes CASSQKRDPYEQYF.

The chain links TRBV7-9 to TRBJ2-7; TRBD2 is a possible D gene (6 bases). The V gene's germline CDR1 is SEHNR and CDR2 FQNEAQ (reference sequence). CDR3 size: 14 residues. V lost 4 bases to trimming and J lost 4 bases, with 14 bases between them. The CDR3 region is CASSSRDSPYEQYV. CDR3 sequence (DNA): TGTGCCAGCAGCTCCCGGGACTCCCCGTACGAGCAGTACGTC.

The CDR3 region is CATISMGYNEQFF. The CDR3 region has the DNA TGTGCCACCATCTCGATGGGCTACAATGAGCAGTTCTTC. J is TRBJ2-1 and V is TRBV6-2 or TRBV6-3; D uncertain. Germline values: CDR1 MNHEY, CDR2 SVGEGT. The CDR3 is 13 residues long. Trimming left V 10 bases short and J 3 bases short, with 13 bases between.

The CDR3 loop reads CASSLPGGTQYF. CDR3 nucleotides: TGTGCCAGCAGCCTTCCAGGGGGCACGCAGTATTTT. This chain connects TRBV6-2 or TRBV6-3 to TRBJ2-3, with 8 nucleotides matching TRBD1. Per germline, CDR1 MNHEY and CDR2 SVGEGT. Trimming removed 6 bases from V and 9 bases from J; junction bases left unmatched: 5. CDR3 length: 12 amino acids.